This TCR beta chain derives from a study of a mutant IDH1 vaccine in newly diagnosed glioma. Across the study: Of treated patients, approximately 60% were men and approximately 40% women, averaging about 37 years.

Sample time point: week 35, safety follow-up. The vaccine gave 300 ug of a 20-mer mutant IDH1 peptide subcutaneously per dose. The astrocytomas were IDH1-mutant, ATRX-negative, and WHO grade 3 or 4. Concerning this clone itself: The antigen is not known.

Generated by immunoSEQ multiplex PCR, the TCRdb table keeps only in-frame clones and is missing some. The top ten hold about 3.2% of the sample, which has about 32,000 clones, over 75% seen once. This CDR3 contains 13 residues. CDR1 SGHNT and CDR2 YYREEE come from the germline V gene (reference sequence). The V and J ends lost 0 bases and 2 bases respectively, with 6 bases between them. The rearrangement uses TRBV5-4 and TRBJ2-7; D unclear. The input for sequencing was PBMCs, taken from a glioma patient whose treatment included an IDH1 peptide vaccine. The sequence was collected from a man aged 35-49 years with glioma. Some clones in this sample may be carry-over from other donors' samples. The DNA for the CDR3 is TGTGCCAGCAGCTTGGTCTCAACCTACGAGCAGTACTTC. Protein: CASSLVSTYEQYF.